Below are 3 T cell receptor beta chains sequenced from a single sample in a study of HIV-infected children after antiretroviral therapy interruption. The treatment here: PENTA 11 planned treatment interruption arm or continuous ART arm. The TCR library was built from RNA with a 3' RACE protocol and unique molecular identifiers. Each CDR3 protein is one row after TCRdb ran MiXCR on the 3' RACE reads. The top ten clones hold more than 0.95% of a sample with about 89,000 distinct CDR3 sequences, 5.5% to 8.5% of them seen once. Source: CD45RA+ CD4+ T cells from PBMCs, pooled from several time points, taken from a donor given antiretroviral therapy, either interrupted or continuous. Subset meaning: naive CD4+ CD45RA+ CD45RO- T cells. These receptor sequences come from a pool of human donors with HIV.

This clonotype was counted only a few times. The genes are TRBV12-3 or TRBV12-4 and TRBJ2-4; D possibly corresponds to TRBD1 (5 bases). This CDR3 has 14 residues. The V end was cut by 4 bases, the J end by 1 base, with 8 bases between. The CDR3 nucleotides read TGTGCCAGCAGTTCCGCAGGGGCCAAAAACATTCAGTACTTC. This translates into CASSSAGAKNIQYF.

The chain recombines TRBV4-2 with TRBJ2-2; D is undetermined. The V end lost 2 bases, the J end lost 1 base, and 5 bases lay between the germline ends. CDR1 is LGHNA and CDR2 is YNFKEQ in the germline V gene. CDR3 length: 14 residues. DNA for the CDR3: TGTGCCAGCAGCCAATCGGGGAACACCGGGGAGCTGTTTTTT. Protein product: CASSQSGNTGELFF.

This clonotype was counted only a few times. The chain joins TRBV5-1 to TRBJ2-5; D is unresolved. Germline V CDR1 and CDR2: SGHRS, YFSETQ. Trimming took off 7 bases at V and 2 bases at J, with 12 bases between the two ends. This CDR3 is built from 13 residues. CDR3 sequence (DNA): TGCGCCAGCCGACAAGTAATACAAGAGACCCAGTACTTC. It translates to CASRQVIQETQYF.